This entry lists 7 T cell receptor beta chains sequenced from one sample in a study of cytomegalovirus exposure and HLA in healthy donors. Researchers ran the PCR with 60 Vbeta and 13 Jbeta primers. Repertoires were generated with immunoSEQ multiplex PCR, while TCRdb's copy carries only in-frame clones and drops some. In the table there are around 200,000 clones, 80% of which are singletons. Sequencing input: PBMCs. The origin of the receptors is a boy between 5 and 17 years old in good health and CMV-seronegative.

This chain joins TRBV11-3 and TRBJ2-5; D gene ambiguous. Germline V gene data show CDR1 as SGHNT and CDR2 as YENEEA. The CDR3 consists of 16 residues. V lost 1 base and J lost 2, with 14 bases in between. CDR3 region: CASSLAVAAIQETQYF. In DNA form, the CDR3 reads TGTGCCAGCAGCTTAGCTGTGGCGGCTATACAAGAGACCCAGTACTTC.

The rearrangement joins TRBV18 to TRBJ2-1, with 11 nucleotides matching TRBD2. CDR1 and CDR2 from the germline V gene are KGHSH and LQKENI. J gave up 3 bases and V 3 bases, and 1 base lay outside the gene matches. The CDR3 is made up of 15 amino acids. The CDR3 reads CASSPGTSGYNEQFF. CDR3 nucleotide sequence: TGTGCCAGCTCACCCGGGACTAGCGGCTACAATGAGCAGTTCTTC.

Only a few counts were recorded for this clone. CDR3 sequence reads: CASSPANRQADTQYF. Written as DNA, the CDR3 is TGTGCCAGCAGCCCCGCGAATAGACAGGCAGATACGCAGTATTTT. This chain links TRBV4-2 with TRBJ2-3; D is perhaps TRBD1 (6 bases). This CDR3 has 15 residues. The germline CDR1 and CDR2 sequences are LGHNA and YNFKEQ. Trimming stripped 4 bases from V and 4 bases from J, with 15 bases between.

In regard to this clone: A junction boundary mismatches the germline segment, possibly from a read error. Other DNA sequences in this specimen translate into the identical CDR3. The V call is TRBV5-6, the J call TRBJ1-1; 10 positions match TRBD1. CDR3 size: 17 residues. Germline V gives CDR1 SGHDT, CDR2 YYEEEE. DNA of the CDR3: TGTGCCAGCAGCCGCCGGGACAGGGGATTATTGAACACTGAAGCTTTTTTT. Its protein product is CASSRRDRGLLNTEAFF.

This clone has only a few counts. The V and J genes are TRBV9 and TRBJ1-5; D may be TRBD1 (5 bases). Trimming removed 2 bases from V and 4 bases from J, with 13 bases in between. Germline V gives CDR1 SGDLS, CDR2 YYNGEE. CDR3 length: 15 amino acids. CDR3 protein: CASSVGGAGNQPQHF. For the CDR3, the DNA is TGTGCCAGCAGCGTTGGCGGGGCCGGGAATCAGCCCCAGCATTTT.

V and J are TRBV7-6 and TRBJ2-5; 8 bases are a match to TRBD1. The J call could be wrong; TRBJ2-7 is a better fit for the DNA end. Germline V gene sequence: CDR1 SGHVS, CDR2 FNYEAQ. This CDR3 spans 16 amino acids. The CDR3 protein is CASSRGTGGWRDEQYF. The CDR3 region has the DNA TGTGCCAGCAGCCGCGGGACAGGTGGATGGAGAGACGAGCAGTACTTC.

V usage is TRBV18 and J usage is TRBJ1-1; D not resolved. Germline CDR1 is KGHSH and CDR2 is LQKENI. The V and J ends lost 4 bases and 7 bases respectively, with 13 bases between them. The CDR3 covers 13 residues. The CDR3 DNA is TGTGCCAGCTCACGCGGAGCAGAGTGTGAAGCTTTCTTT. Its protein is CASSRGAECEAFF.